The 28 T cell receptor beta chains reported below all come from one sample, sequenced in a study of PD-L1 blockade in urothelial cancer. Time point of the sample: pretreatment peripheral blood. Using immunoSEQ multiplex PCR, the repertoire was profiled, and TCRdb retains in-frame clones only, with some absent. This sample has about 39,000 clones; approximately 90% occur once, and the top ten carry 11%. Sequencing used PBMCs, obtained around atezolizumab (anti-PD-L1) treatment. Every receptor here comes from a woman aged 55-69 years with urothelial cancer.

The chain combines TRBV7-8 with TRBJ1-2, with 9 nucleotides matching TRBD1. The V and J ends lost 2 bases and 2 bases, in that order; junction bases with no gene match: 6. Germline CDR1 is SGHVS and CDR2 is FQNEAQ. CDR3 length equals 16 residues. The CDR3 nucleotides read TGTGCCAGCAGCTTACCCGGGACAGGGACGAACTATGGCTACACCTTC. This sequence encodes CASSLPGTGTNYGYTF.

The chain joins TRBV28 to TRBJ2-7, with TRBD1 matching over 9 bases. The V and J ends lost 6 bases and 3 bases, in that order; junction bases with no gene match: 6. Germline V lookup: CDR1 MDHEN, CDR2 SYDVKM. The CDR3 loop spans 14 amino acids. The CDR3: CASRGQGPLYEQYF. CDR3 nucleotides: TGTGCCAGCAGGGGACAGGGTCCCCTCTACGAGCAGTACTTC.

The V and J genes are TRBV6-5 and TRBJ2-1, with TRBD2 as a possible D gene (5 bases). The CDR3 has 15 residues. V was pared by 5 bases and J by 1 base, with 12 bases between. CDR1 and CDR2 (germline): MNHEY, SVGAGI. CDR3 in DNA: TGTGCCAGCAGTCGTACTAGACCTTCCTACAATGAGCAGTTCTTC. Protein sequence: CASSRTRPSYNEQFF.

The chain is built from TRBV27 and TRBJ2-7, with TRBD1 identical over 7 bases. This CDR3 contains 14 residues. Germline CDR1 is MNHEY and CDR2 is SMNVEV (reference sequence). V lost 3 bases to trimming and J lost 3 bases; unmatched junction nucleotides: 5. The CDR3 reads CASSFGRGYYEQYF. CDR3 coding DNA: TGTGCCAGCAGTTTTGGCAGGGGGTACTACGAGCAGTACTTC.

V is TRBV10-3 and J is TRBJ1-4, with D possibly TRBD1 on 6 matching bases. Germline V CDR1 and CDR2: ENHRY, SYGVKD. The CDR3 runs 14 residues. V was cut by 3 bases and J by 8 bases, with 13 bases left in between. The DNA of the CDR3 is TGTGCCATCAGTGAAGGGGGGGTTGGGGAAAAACTGTTTTTT. Protein product: CAISEGGVGEKLFF.

The V call is TRBV27, the J call TRBJ2-7, with 7 bases identical to TRBD2. This CDR3 is 15 amino acids long. J gave up 4 bases and V 5 bases, and 11 bases lay outside the gene matches. CDR1 MNHEY and CDR2 SMNVEV come from the germline V gene (reference sequence). This chain's CDR3 is CASSITRASGYEQYF. The DNA for the CDR3 is TGTGCCAGCAGTATAACTCGGGCTAGCGGTTACGAGCAGTACTTC.

The chain employs TRBV4-1 and TRBJ2-5; 7 nucleotides agree with TRBD1. Per germline, CDR1 MGHRA and CDR2 YSYEKL. This CDR3 has 15 residues. J lost 1 base, V lost 3 bases, and 5 bases had no gene match. CDR3 region: CASSQHRDSQETQYF. CDR3 DNA: TGCGCCAGCAGCCAGCACCGGGACAGCCAAGAGACCCAGTACTTC.

The chain carries TRBV14 and TRBJ1-1; D ambiguous. This CDR3 is built from 13 residues. V lost 2 bases, J lost 6 bases, and 10 bases lay in between. Germline CDR1 SGHDN, CDR2 FVKESK. The DNA for the CDR3 is TGTGCCAGCAGCCAACTTTTGGCCTCTGAAGCTTTCTTT. It is translated as CASSQLLASEAFF.

The chain carries TRBV2 and TRBJ2-2; D unresolved. The germline V gene has CDR1 SNHLY and CDR2 FYNNEI. This CDR3 is 12 amino acids long. The ends were cut back, 7 bases at V and 5 bases at J, with 8 bases in the middle. The CDR3 nucleotides are TGTGCCAGCACACCTGAGACCGGGGAGCTGTTTTTT. It yields the protein CASTPETGELFF.

V gene TRBV7-8 combines with J gene TRBJ1-1; possibly TRBD1 for D (6 bases). Trimming took off 7 bases at V and 1 base at J, with 19 bases between the two ends. There are 16 residues in the CDR3. The V gene's germline CDR1 is SGHVS and CDR2 FQNEAQ. The CDR3 DNA sequence: TGTGCCAGCACTATTCCAATAACCAGGGGGAACACTGAAGCTTTCTTT. This sequence encodes CASTIPITRGNTEAFF.

This chain uses TRBV28 with TRBJ1-1; D is ambiguous. Germline CDR1 and CDR2: MDHEN and SYDVKM. The CDR3 is made up of 11 amino acids. The V end was cut by 3 bases, the J end by 4 bases, with 3 bases between. The CDR3 nucleotides are TGTGCCAGCAGTTTCTTCACTGAAGCTTTCTTT. It yields the protein CASSFFTEAFF.

This chain links TRBV7-2 with TRBJ1-1; maybe TRBD1 (6 bases). Germline assignment: CDR1 SGHTA and CDR2 FQGNSA. The CDR3 sequence is 16 residues long. The germline V and J ends were trimmed by 6 bases and 1 base, with 18 bases remaining between them. CDR3 amino acids: CASSHGSQGTNTEAFF. The CDR3 nucleotides read TGTGCCAGCAGTCACGGGTCACAGGGTACGAACACTGAAGCTTTCTTT.

The rearrangement uses TRBV5-4 and TRBJ2-1; 8 bases match TRBD1. The CDR3 contains 13 residues. The V gene end was trimmed by 4 bases and the J gene end by 9 bases; junction bases not matched to a gene: 6. The germline V gene encodes CDR1 SGHNT and CDR2 YYREEE (reference sequence). The CDR3 sequence: CASSVLDRGEQFF. In DNA, the CDR3 is TGTGCCAGCAGCGTCCTCGACAGGGGTGAGCAGTTCTTC.

V usage is TRBV7-9 and J usage is TRBJ2-7; the match to TRBD1 covers 8 bases. The CDR3 loop spans 13 amino acids. Per germline, CDR1 SEHNR and CDR2 FQNEAQ (reference sequence). V shed 0 bases, J shed 6 bases, and the junction held 1 base outside the gene matches. CDR3 bases: TGTGCCAGCAGCTTAGCGGACAGGGCCGAGCAGTACTTC. Its translation: CASSLADRAEQYF. The whole variable domain, remainder taken from reference TRBV7-9 and TRBJ2-7, is DTGVSQNPRHKITKRGQNVTFRCDPISEHNRLYWYRQTLGQGPEFLTYFQNEAQLEKSRLLSDRFSAERPKGSFSTLEIQRTEQGDSAMYLCASSLADRAEQYFGPGTRLTVT.

The genes are TRBV10-2 and TRBJ2-1, with 8 bases that match TRBD2. CDR1 is WSHSY, CDR2 SAAADI, per germline. J lost 9 bases, V lost 3 bases, and 4 bases had no gene match. This CDR3 contains 13 residues. The CDR3 coding sequence is TGCGCCAGCAGTGAAGCGGGAGTTAGTGAGCAGTTCTTC. Its protein is CASSEAGVSEQFF.

The CDR3 region is CASSFADSYVYGYTF. In nucleotides, the CDR3 is TGTGCCAGCAGTTTTGCGGACAGTTATGTCTATGGCTACACCTTC. This chain uses TRBV28 with TRBJ1-2; TRBD1 is a possible D gene (6 bases). Germline assignment: CDR1 MDHEN and CDR2 SYDVKM. The CDR3 is 15 amino acids. Trimming cost V 3 bases and J 4 bases, with 15 bases left between them.

This clone was recorded a few times. The chain is built from TRBV20-1 and TRBJ2-1, with D perhaps TRBD1 (6 bases). The CDR3 is made up of 11 amino acids. V lost 8 bases and J lost 16, with 21 bases in between. Looked up from germline, CDR1 is DFQATT and CDR2 is SNEGSKA (reference sequence). The CDR3 sequence: CSSTEGGHPFF. In DNA, the CDR3 is TGCAGTTCTACGGAAGGGGGACACCCCTTCTTC.

The chain combines TRBV6-1 with TRBJ2-6, with 7 nucleotides matching TRBD2. CDR3 length equals 15 residues. Trimming took 4 bases from V and 2 from J; bases not matched to a gene: 2. Germline CDR1 is MNHNS and CDR2 is SASEGT. DNA for the CDR3: TGTGCCAGCAGTGGGGGGGGGACTGGGGCCAACGTCCTGACTTTC. This encodes CASSGGGTGANVLTF.

The J gene is TRBJ1-2, the V gene TRBV19; no clear D. This CDR3 is built from 15 residues. Germline V gives CDR1 LNHDA, CDR2 SQIVND (reference sequence). V was clipped by 5 bases and J by 5 bases, with 18 bases between them. CDR3 bases: TGTGCCAGTAGTCAGCCGACACGGCCTTTTTATGGCTACACCTTC. Amino acids: CASSQPTRPFYGYTF.

This clone was seen just once. The V gene is TRBV6-6, the J gene TRBJ2-5; D might be TRBD1 (5 bases). Germline loops: CDR1 MNHNY, CDR2 SVGAGI (reference sequence). Trimming left V 1 base short and J 2 bases short, with 8 bases between. The CDR3 is 14 residues long. CDR3 coding DNA: TGTGCCAGCAGTTACTTTCCAGGGCAAGAGACCCAGTACTTC. This gives the protein CASSYFPGQETQYF.

This chain joins TRBV5-1 and TRBJ1-2; D perhaps matches TRBD1 (5 bases). The germline V gene encodes CDR1 SGHRS and CDR2 YFSETQ. The CDR3 contains 15 residues. The V gene lost 4 bases and the J gene lost 4 bases, with 17 bases spanning the gap. The CDR3 nucleotides read TGCGCCAGCAGCGAGCAGGGATTTGGTAGCTATGGCTACACCTTC. Its translation: CASSEQGFGSYGYTF.

As DNA, the CDR3 is TGTGCCACCAGCAGAAGAGAGCTGGAGGCTACGAATGAGCAGTTCTTC. It translates to CATSRRELEATNEQFF. The chain uses TRBV15 and TRBJ2-1; tentative D call: TRBD2 (5 bases). The V end was cut by 2 bases, the J end by 7 bases, with 18 bases between. The CDR3 has 16 residues. CDR1 is LNHNV and CDR2 is YYDKDF in the germline V gene (reference sequence).

The rearrangement joins TRBV6-5 to TRBJ2-2, with TRBD2 matching over 10 bases. The ends lost 2 bases at V and 6 bases at J; junction bases unmatched: 6. Germline V gene lookup returns CDR1 MNHEY and CDR2 SVGAGI. This CDR3 comprises 16 residues. This CDR3 is CASSYMTSGRSGELFF. Written as DNA, the CDR3 is TGTGCCAGCAGTTACATGACTAGCGGGCGTTCCGGGGAGCTGTTTTTT.

The chain employs TRBV19 and TRBJ2-7; D possibly corresponds to TRBD2 (6 bases). V lost 5 bases to trimming and J lost 7 bases, with 18 bases between them. Germline CDR1 is LNHDA and CDR2 is SQIVND (reference sequence). This CDR3 is built from 14 residues. CDR3 protein: CASSEPGLKVEQYF. The CDR3, as DNA: TGTGCCAGTAGTGAACCGGGACTTAAGGTGGAGCAGTACTTC.

The V gene is TRBV28, the J gene TRBJ1-2, with D tentatively TRBD1 (5 bases). Trimming pared 3 bases from V and 2 bases from J, leaving 16 bases between. CDR1 and CDR2 from the germline V gene are MDHEN and SYDVKM. There are 16 residues in the CDR3. The CDR3 region has the DNA TGTGCCAGCAGTTTCAAGGGACTCCTCATAAACTATGGCTACACCTTC. Amino acids: CASSFKGLLINYGYTF.

The chain uses TRBV11-2 and TRBJ2-2; 10 bases fit TRBD2. From germline, CDR1 is SGHAT and CDR2 FQNNGV. The junction had 2 bases not matched to a gene; V was cut back by 5 bases and J by 2 bases. The CDR3 loop spans 15 amino acids. DNA for the CDR3: TGTGCCAGCAGCCCTAGCGGGAGAAACACCGGGGAGCTGTTTTTT. It translates to CASSPSGRNTGELFF. The variable domain in full, completed from reference TRBV11-2 and TRBJ2-2, reads EAGVAQSPRYKIIEKRQSVAFWCNPISGHATLYWYQQILGQGPKLLIQFQNNGVVDDSQLPKDRFSAERLKGVDSTLKIQPAKLEDSAVYLCASSPSGRNTGELFFGEGSRLTVL.

The chain couples TRBV27 to TRBJ2-5, with D possibly being TRBD1 (6 bases). The germline V gene has CDR1 MNHEY and CDR2 SMNVEV (reference sequence). Trimming pared 3 bases from V and 2 bases from J, leaving 16 bases between. This CDR3 comprises 16 residues. The CDR3 sequence: CASSLFKRTVQETQYF. As DNA, the CDR3 is TGTGCCAGCAGTTTGTTTAAAAGGACAGTTCAAGAGACCCAGTACTTC.

The chain couples TRBV9 to TRBJ2-6, with 11 positions matching TRBD2. The germline gives CDR1 SGDLS, CDR2 YYNGEE. The CDR3 sequence is 18 residues long. Germline trimming cut 2 bases from V and 0 bases from J; bases unmatched to any gene: 4. The CDR3 loop reads CASSVTSGRSSGANVLTF. As DNA, the CDR3 is TGTGCCAGCAGCGTTACTAGCGGGAGAAGCTCTGGGGCCAACGTCCTGACTTTC.